These 30 T cell receptor beta chains were all obtained from the same sample, sequenced in a study of a mutant IDH1 vaccine in newly diagnosed glioma. Assay: immunoSEQ multiplex PCR; the TCRdb copy retains only in-frame clones and omits some. This table holds about 16,000 clones, 85% to 90% found once. Time point indicated: baseline, week 1 (first vaccination visit). The treatment is: pre-vaccination baseline after standard-of-care therapy. This sample comprised PBMCs, obtained from a glioma patient treated with radiotherapy, temozolomide or both. These receptors were taken from a woman in her forties with glioma. Some clones in this sample may be carry-over from other donors' samples.

The genes are TRBV5-4 and TRBJ2-1, with D unclear. With 1 base removed from V and 3 bases from J, the gap between germline ends came to 11 bases. The germline V gene encodes CDR1 SGHNT and CDR2 YYREEE (reference sequence). The CDR3 is 15 amino acids. In nucleotides, the CDR3 is TGTGCCAGCAGCTTGTTTTCGGGTTACTACAATGAGCAGTTCTTC. It specifies CASSLFSGYYNEQFF.

The genes are TRBV19 and TRBJ2-3, with unresolved D. CDR3 size: 12 residues. The V end was cut by 3 bases, the J end by 6 bases, with 7 bases between. Germline V gene sequence: CDR1 LNHDA, CDR2 SQIVND (reference sequence). CDR3 amino acids: CASSMSSDTQYF. Here the CDR3 DNA reads TGTGCCAGTAGTATGTCGTCGGATACGCAGTATTTT.

The V and J genes are TRBV6-5 and TRBJ1-2; 7 nucleotides match TRBD1. Germline assignment: CDR1 MNHEY and CDR2 SVGAGI. V lost 0 bases to trimming and J lost 2 bases; unmatched junction nucleotides: 0. The CDR3 spans 14 residues. The CDR3 loop is CASSYSTGNYGYTF. The CDR3 nucleotides read TGTGCCAGCAGTTACTCGACAGGGAACTATGGCTACACCTTC.

The gene calls are TRBV9 and TRBJ2-5; D might be TRBD2 (6 bases). The CDR3 has 15 residues. With 0 bases removed from V and 4 bases from J, the gap between germline ends came to 13 bases. Germline V gene lookup returns CDR1 SGDLS and CDR2 YYNGEE. CDR3 protein: CASSVEEGSGETQYF. In nucleotides, the CDR3 is TGTGCCAGCAGCGTAGAGGAGGGGTCAGGAGAGACCCAGTACTTC.

The rearrangement links TRBV14 to TRBJ2-3, with a tentative D call TRBD1 (5 bases). The germline gives CDR1 SGHDN, CDR2 FVKESK. V was trimmed by 2 bases and J by 2 bases, leaving 8 bases between them. The CDR3 is 14 amino acids. CDR3 bases: TGTGCCAGCAGCCAACAGGGAACCACAGATACGCAGTATTTT. This sequence encodes CASSQQGTTDTQYF.

V is TRBV5-4 and J is TRBJ2-1; 9 bases line up with TRBD2. The CDR3 runs 17 residues. The germline gives CDR1 SGHNT, CDR2 YYREEE (reference sequence). V shed 5 bases, J shed 5 bases, and the junction held 14 bases outside the gene matches. CDR3 DNA sequence: TGTGCCAGCAGTTTGAATTCACTAGCGGGTTTGAACAATGAGCAGTTCTTC. Encoded protein: CASSLNSLAGLNNEQFF.

The chain employs TRBV7-2 and TRBJ2-2, with D uncertain. V lost 6 bases and J lost 6, with 11 bases in between. The CDR3 loop spans 13 amino acids. Germline V gene sequence: CDR1 SGHTA, CDR2 FQGNSA. The CDR3 is CASRSAQAGELFF. Here the CDR3 DNA reads TGTGCCAGCAGGTCGGCCCAAGCCGGGGAGCTGTTTTTT.

The V and J genes are TRBV27 and TRBJ1-2; TRBD1 is a possible D gene (5 bases). This CDR3 comprises 13 residues. V was trimmed by 3 bases and J by 4 bases, leaving 9 bases between them. CDR1 MNHEY and CDR2 SMNVEV come from the germline V gene (reference sequence). The CDR3: CASSFAQAYGYTF. CDR3 DNA: TGTGCCAGCAGTTTTGCACAGGCCTATGGCTACACCTTC.

CDR3 loop: CASSLGQGIGTAGANVLTF. The CDR3 DNA sequence: TGTGCCAGCAGCTTAGGACAGGGTATCGGTACTGCTGGGGCCAACGTCCTGACTTTC. V gene TRBV7-9 combines with J gene TRBJ2-6; TRBD1 matches 7 bases. The CDR3 has 19 amino acids. With V trimmed by 1 base and J by 2 bases, 11 bases remained unmatched. In germline, CDR1 is SEHNR, CDR2 FQNEAQ (reference sequence).

The chain has TRBV5-1 and TRBJ2-2, with 9 bases fitting TRBD1. The CDR3 loop spans 19 amino acids. Trimming took 4 bases from V and 1 from J; bases not matched to a gene: 14. CDR1 and CDR2 from the germline V gene are SGHRS and YFSETQ. In DNA, the CDR3 is TGCGCCAGCAGCAGGGGAGGACAGGGGTTCTTAGAGAACACCGGGGAGCTGTTTTTT. It codes for CASSRGGQGFLENTGELFF.

This clone was detected once. The V call is TRBV5-5, the J call TRBJ2-7; D is possibly TRBD2 (6 bases). With 0 bases removed from V and 6 bases from J, the gap between germline ends came to 13 bases. Germline V CDR1 and CDR2: SGHKS, YYEKEE (reference sequence). This CDR3 region has 14 residues. CDR3 sequence (DNA): TGTGCCAGCAGCTTGGTGCGGGGTTTTAGCGAGCAGTACTTC. It encodes CASSLVRGFSEQYF. The full variable domain, rest sourced from reference TRBV5-5 and TRBJ2-7, is DAGVTQSPTHLIKTRGQQVTLRCSPISGHKSVSWYQQVLGQGPQFIFQYYEKEERGRGNFPDRFSARQFPNYSSELNVNALLLGDSALYLCASSLVRGFSEQYFGPGTRLTVT.

The chain carries TRBV30 and TRBJ2-7; the match to TRBD1 covers 7 bases. This CDR3 region has 14 residues. Trimming removed 2 bases from V and 4 bases from J; junction bases left unmatched: 8. Germline V gene sequence: CDR1 GTSNPN, CDR2 SVGIG (reference sequence). In DNA form, the CDR3 reads TGTGCCTGGAGTCTTACAGGGGTACCTTACGAGCAGTACTTC. This encodes CAWSLTGVPYEQYF.

The V gene is TRBV9, the J gene TRBJ2-1, with D possibly matching TRBD2 (6 bases). V lost 3 bases, J lost 5 bases, and 15 bases lay in between. This CDR3 is built from 15 residues. Germline CDR1 is SGDLS and CDR2 is YYNGEE. CDR3 loop: CASSAPGVGNNEQFF. CDR3 bases: TGTGCCAGCAGCGCCCCGGGAGTAGGGAACAATGAGCAGTTCTTC.

This clone has only one observation. This chain uses TRBV6-5 with TRBJ1-2, with D perhaps matching TRBD1 (6 bases). Per the germline V gene, CDR1 is MNHEY and CDR2 is SVGAGI. V lost 5 bases and J lost 2, with 9 bases in between. The CDR3 runs 13 residues. CDR3 nucleotides: TGTGCCAGCAGTGGGGGCAGGAACTATGGCTACACCTTC. Its protein product is CASSGGRNYGYTF.

The rearrangement links TRBV5-1 to TRBJ2-2; 7 bases agree with TRBD1. Germline V gene lookup returns CDR1 SGHRS and CDR2 YFSETQ. The CDR3 is 13 amino acids. V lost 2 bases to trimming and J lost 8 bases; unmatched junction nucleotides: 3. The CDR3 sequence: CASSFWGQGELFF. The CDR3 bases are TGCGCCAGCAGCTTTTGGGGACAGGGGGAGCTGTTTTTT. Variable domain in full (rest from reference TRBV5-1 and TRBJ2-2): KAGVTQTPRYLIKTRGQQVTLSCSPISGHRSVSWYQQTPGQGLQFLFEYFSETQRNKGNFPGRFSGRQFSNSRSEMNVSTLELGDSALYLCASSFWGQGELFFGEGSRLTVL.

V usage is TRBV5-1 and J usage is TRBJ1-1; D remains ambiguous. The V gene lost 1 base and the J gene lost 1 base, with 5 bases spanning the gap. Germline lookup yields CDR1 SGHRS and CDR2 YFSETQ. CDR3 length: 13 amino acids. The CDR3 loop is CASSLRGNTEAFF. The CDR3 bases are TGCGCCAGCAGCTTGCGAGGGAACACTGAAGCTTTCTTT.

The chain links TRBV27 to TRBJ1-1, with D hard to call. V was pared by 4 bases and J by 1 base, with 4 bases between. The CDR3 length is 12 residues. The V gene's germline CDR1 is MNHEY and CDR2 SMNVEV (reference sequence). Here the CDR3 reads CASSSGNTEAFF. Written as DNA, the CDR3 is TGTGCCAGCAGTTCTGGGAACACTGAAGCTTTCTTT.

This chain uses TRBV6-5 with TRBJ1-5; D remains ambiguous. Germline lookup yields CDR1 MNHEY and CDR2 SVGAGI. The ends were cut back, 6 bases at V and 4 bases at J, with 13 bases in the middle. CDR3 length equals 14 residues. The CDR3 loop reads CASSDGQLNQPQHF. CDR3 bases: TGTGCCAGCAGCGACGGGCAGCTTAATCAGCCCCAGCATTTT.

The rearrangement uses TRBV6-5 and TRBJ2-5, with a weak D call TRBD1 (6 bases). The CDR3 sequence is 16 residues long. Germline V lookup: CDR1 MNHEY, CDR2 SVGAGI. Trimming left V 2 bases short and J 1 base short, with 14 bases between. The CDR3 reads CASSYGNRGIQETQYF. CDR3 bases: TGTGCCAGCAGTTACGGAAATAGGGGGATCCAAGAGACCCAGTACTTC.

The J gene is TRBJ2-3, the V gene TRBV29-1; D unresolved. The CDR3 covers 12 residues. With 7 bases removed from V and 0 bases from J, the gap between germline ends came to 8 bases. CDR1 and CDR2 from the germline V gene are SQVTM and ANQGSEA. CDR3 sequence reads: CSAEDSTDTQYF. In nucleotides, the CDR3 is TGCAGCGCCGAGGACAGCACAGATACGCAGTATTTT.

J is TRBJ1-5 and V is TRBV19; D is undetermined. The V end was cut by 9 bases, the J end by 7 bases, with 13 bases between. CDR3 length: 12 residues. Germline V gives CDR1 LNHDA, CDR2 SQIVND (reference sequence). In nucleotides, the CDR3 is TGTGCCAGCTCAGTGGAGGTCCAGCCCCAGCATTTT. Amino acids: CASSVEVQPQHF.

This chain connects TRBV4-1 to TRBJ2-3, with D perhaps TRBD1 or TRBD2 (6 bases each). Trimming left V 5 bases short and J 2 bases short, with 26 bases between. The CDR3 is 19 residues long. In germline, CDR1 is MGHRA, CDR2 YSYEKL. DNA for the CDR3: TGCGCCAGCAGCGTCCCCCCAGGGGAGGTGCCAGGCACCACAGATACGCAGTATTTT. This gives the protein CASSVPPGEVPGTTDTQYF.

About this clone itself: The junction departs from the called germline gene at one end, perhaps through a read error. This chain links TRBV7-9 with TRBJ2-7; D unclear. The CDR3 loop spans 13 amino acids. CDR1 is SEHNR and CDR2 is FQNEAQ in the germline V gene (reference sequence). The CDR3 loop reads CASSLTEPYEQYF. The CDR3 DNA reads TGCGCCAGCAGCCTCACGGAACCCTACGAGCAGTACTTC.

This clone was seen just once. The J gene is TRBJ2-2, the V gene TRBV7-6; 9 nucleotides match TRBD2. The J segment lost 2 bases and the V segment lost 2 bases, leaving 3 bases of the junction unmatched. Germline CDR1 reads SGHVS; CDR2 reads FNYEAQ. The CDR3 consists of 16 residues. Written as DNA, the CDR3 is TGTGCCAGCAGCTTATTAGCGGGGGCAAACACCGGGGAGCTGTTTTTT. This gives the protein CASSLLAGANTGELFF.

The chain combines TRBV5-1 with TRBJ2-5; D possibly corresponds to TRBD1 (6 bases). CDR3 length equals 11 residues. Germline lookup yields CDR1 SGHRS and CDR2 YFSETQ. V shed 7 bases and J shed 5 bases, with 9 bases lying between them. The CDR3 sequence is CASRTAETQYF. The CDR3 DNA is TGCGCCAGCCGGACAGCGGAGACCCAGTACTTC. Full variable domain (remainder filled in from reference TRBV5-1 and TRBJ2-5): KAGVTQTPRYLIKTRGQQVTLSCSPISGHRSVSWYQQTPGQGLQFLFEYFSETQRNKGNFPGRFSGRQFSNSRSEMNVSTLELGDSALYLCASRTAETQYFGPGTRLLVL.

J is TRBJ1-5 and V is TRBV12-5; TRBD1 matches 7 bases. After removal of 0 bases from V and 6 bases from J, the junction contained 8 bases not matched to a gene. The CDR3 runs 16 residues. The germline gives CDR1 LGHNT, CDR2 FRNRAP. The CDR3: CASGLVLGTAPQPQHF. Here the CDR3 DNA reads TGTGCTAGTGGTTTGGTACTGGGGACAGCCCCTCAGCCCCAGCATTTT.

The V and J genes are TRBV27 and TRBJ1-5, with 9 bases that match TRBD1. The CDR3 loop spans 15 amino acids. Germline loops: CDR1 MNHEY, CDR2 SMNVEV (reference sequence). V shed 6 bases, J shed 3 bases, and the junction held 6 bases outside the gene matches. CDR3 DNA sequence: TGTGCCAGCAGGATGACAGGGGGGGACAATCAGCCCCAGCATTTT. It encodes CASRMTGGDNQPQHF.

The gene calls are TRBV7-8 and TRBJ2-7; 10 positions agree with TRBD2. The CDR3 is 15 amino acids. Trimming cost V 5 bases and J 3 bases; bases outside gene matches: 7. Germline CDR1 SGHVS, CDR2 FQNEAQ. The CDR3 DNA reads as TGTGCCAGCAGCGCTACTAGCGGGGAATTCTACGAGCAGTACTTC. Protein sequence: CASSATSGEFYEQYF.

This clone is a singleton in its sample. The genes are TRBV2 and TRBJ2-5, with 7 bases matching TRBD1. V trimming: 6 bases; J trimming: 1 base; junction bases outside the gene matches: 8. Germline assignment: CDR1 SNHLY and CDR2 FYNNEI. The CDR3 extends over 15 amino acids. CDR3 in DNA: TGTGCCAGCAGCCCCTTGGGGGACAGCCAAGAGACCCAGTACTTC. Amino acid sequence: CASSPLGDSQETQYF.

The chain links TRBV5-1 to TRBJ1-4, with 7 bases matching TRBD1. V was pared by 0 bases and J by 6 bases, with 2 bases of the junction left unmatched. Germline CDR1 is SGHRS and CDR2 is YFSETQ. The CDR3 sequence is 14 residues long. The CDR3 loop reads CASSLAGGDEKLFF. CDR3 sequence (DNA): TGCGCCAGCAGCTTGGCAGGGGGAGATGAAAAACTGTTTTTT.